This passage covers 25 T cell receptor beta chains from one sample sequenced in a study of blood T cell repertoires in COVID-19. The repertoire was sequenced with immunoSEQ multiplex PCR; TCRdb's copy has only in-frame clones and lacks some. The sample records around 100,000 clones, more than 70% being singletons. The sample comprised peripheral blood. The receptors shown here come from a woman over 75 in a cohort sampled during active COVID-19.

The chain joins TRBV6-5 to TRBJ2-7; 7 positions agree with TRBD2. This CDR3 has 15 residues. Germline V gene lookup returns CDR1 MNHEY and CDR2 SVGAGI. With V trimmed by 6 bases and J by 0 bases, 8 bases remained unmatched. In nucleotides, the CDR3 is TGTGCCAGCAGCGCTAGCGGTGCGAGCTCCTACGAGCAGTACTTC. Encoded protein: CASSASGASSYEQYF.

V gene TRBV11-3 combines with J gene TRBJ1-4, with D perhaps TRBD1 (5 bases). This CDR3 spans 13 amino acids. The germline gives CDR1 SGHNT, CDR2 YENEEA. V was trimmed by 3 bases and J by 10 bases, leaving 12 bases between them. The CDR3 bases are TGTGCCAGCAGCTTGGCCCCCGGGGGAAAACTGTTTTTT. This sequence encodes CASSLAPGGKLFF.

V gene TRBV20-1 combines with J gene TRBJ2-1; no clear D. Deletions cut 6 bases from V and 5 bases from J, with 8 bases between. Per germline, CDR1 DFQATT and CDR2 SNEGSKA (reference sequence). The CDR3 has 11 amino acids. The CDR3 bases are TGCAGTGCCTTCCCGGACAATGAGCAGTTCTTC. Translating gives CSAFPDNEQFF.

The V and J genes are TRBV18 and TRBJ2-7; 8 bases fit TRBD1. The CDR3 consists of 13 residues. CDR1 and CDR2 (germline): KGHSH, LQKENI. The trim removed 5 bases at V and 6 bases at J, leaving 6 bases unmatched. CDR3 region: CASSETGDREQYF. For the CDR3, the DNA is TGTGCCAGCTCAGAGACAGGGGATCGCGAGCAGTACTTC.

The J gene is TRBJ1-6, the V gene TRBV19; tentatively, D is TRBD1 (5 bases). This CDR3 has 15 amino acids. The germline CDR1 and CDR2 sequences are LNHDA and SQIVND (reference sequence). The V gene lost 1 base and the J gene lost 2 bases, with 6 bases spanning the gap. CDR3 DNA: TGTGCCAGTAGTATAGCGACAGCCTATAATTCACCCCTCCACTTT. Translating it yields CASSIATAYNSPLHF.

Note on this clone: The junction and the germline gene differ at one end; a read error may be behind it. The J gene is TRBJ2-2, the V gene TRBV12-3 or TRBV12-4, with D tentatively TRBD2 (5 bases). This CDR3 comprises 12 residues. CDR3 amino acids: CASSLAGGELFF. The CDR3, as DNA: TGTGCCAGCAGTCTAGCCGGCGGGGAGCTGTTTTTT.

CDR3 DNA: TGTGCCAGCAGAACCGGGACTAGCATTACCGGGGAGCTGTTTTTT. This encodes CASRTGTSITGELFF. The chain combines TRBV7-2 with TRBJ2-2; 9 nucleotides line up with TRBD2. The CDR3 runs 15 residues. Germline-derived CDR1 and CDR2 are SGHTA and FQGNSA. The trim removed 6 bases at V and 5 bases at J, leaving 7 bases unmatched.

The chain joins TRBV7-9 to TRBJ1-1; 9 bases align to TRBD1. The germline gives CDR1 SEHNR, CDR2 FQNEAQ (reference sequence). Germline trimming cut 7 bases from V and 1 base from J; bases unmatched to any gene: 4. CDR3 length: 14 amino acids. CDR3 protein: CASNRGLRNTEAFF. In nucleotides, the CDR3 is TGTGCCAGCAACAGGGGGCTGAGGAACACTGAAGCTTTCTTT.

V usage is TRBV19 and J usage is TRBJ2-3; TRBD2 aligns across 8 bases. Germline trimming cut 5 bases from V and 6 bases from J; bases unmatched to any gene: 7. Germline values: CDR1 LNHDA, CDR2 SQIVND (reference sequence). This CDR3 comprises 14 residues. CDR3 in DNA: TGTGCCAGTAGTCGGGCGCGGGGGGCCGATACGCAGTATTTT. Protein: CASSRARGADTQYF.

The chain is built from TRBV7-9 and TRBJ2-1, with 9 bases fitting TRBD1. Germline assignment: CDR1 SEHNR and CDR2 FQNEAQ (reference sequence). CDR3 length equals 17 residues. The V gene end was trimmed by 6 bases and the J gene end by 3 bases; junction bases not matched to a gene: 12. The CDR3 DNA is TGTGCCAGCAGGCGTCTCGAGGGACAGGGAGGCTACAATGAGCAGTTCTTC. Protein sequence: CASRRLEGQGGYNEQFF.

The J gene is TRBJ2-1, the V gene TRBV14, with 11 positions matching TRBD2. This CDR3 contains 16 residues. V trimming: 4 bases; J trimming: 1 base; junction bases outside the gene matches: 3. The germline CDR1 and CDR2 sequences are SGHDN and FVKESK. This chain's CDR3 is CASSPGTSGSYNEQFF. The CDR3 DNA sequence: TGTGCCAGCAGCCCCGGGACTAGCGGTTCCTACAATGAGCAGTTCTTC.

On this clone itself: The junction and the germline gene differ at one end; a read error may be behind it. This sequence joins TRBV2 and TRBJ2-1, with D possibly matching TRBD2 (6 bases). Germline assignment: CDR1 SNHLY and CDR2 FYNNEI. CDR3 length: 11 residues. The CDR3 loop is CAGGIYRAALF. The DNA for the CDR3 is TGTGCCGGCGGGATTTACCGGGCCGCCCTCTTC.

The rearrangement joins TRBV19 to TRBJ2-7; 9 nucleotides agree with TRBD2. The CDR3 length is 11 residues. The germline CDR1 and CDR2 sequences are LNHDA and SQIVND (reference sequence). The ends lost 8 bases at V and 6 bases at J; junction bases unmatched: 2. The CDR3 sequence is CASDSGSEQYF. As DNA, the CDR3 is TGTGCCAGTGATAGCGGGAGCGAGCAGTACTTC.

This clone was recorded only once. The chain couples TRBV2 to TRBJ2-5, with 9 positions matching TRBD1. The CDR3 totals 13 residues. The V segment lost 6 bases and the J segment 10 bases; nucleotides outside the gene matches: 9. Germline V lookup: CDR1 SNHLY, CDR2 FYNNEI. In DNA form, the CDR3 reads TGTGCCAGCAGGGGGTGGGACAGGGTGGGCCAGTACTTC. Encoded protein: CASRGWDRVGQYF.

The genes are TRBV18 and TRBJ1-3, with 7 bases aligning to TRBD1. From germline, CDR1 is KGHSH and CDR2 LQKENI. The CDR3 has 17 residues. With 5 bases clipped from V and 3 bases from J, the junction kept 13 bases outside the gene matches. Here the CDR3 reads CASSYGQVKKIGNTIYF. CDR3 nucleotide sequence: TGTGCCAGCTCATACGGACAGGTCAAAAAAATTGGAAACACCATATATTTT.

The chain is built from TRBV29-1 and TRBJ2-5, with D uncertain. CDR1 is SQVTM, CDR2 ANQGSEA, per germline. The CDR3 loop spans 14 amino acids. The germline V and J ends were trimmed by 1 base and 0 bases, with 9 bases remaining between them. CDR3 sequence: CSVEAVRYQETQYF. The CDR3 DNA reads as TGCAGCGTTGAAGCGGTCAGGTACCAAGAGACCCAGTACTTC.

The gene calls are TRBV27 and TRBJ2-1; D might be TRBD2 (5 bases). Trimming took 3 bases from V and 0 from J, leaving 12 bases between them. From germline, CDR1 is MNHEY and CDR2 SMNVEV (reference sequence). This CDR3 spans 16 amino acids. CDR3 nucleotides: TGTGCCAGCAGTTTTGGCGGGCGCGGCTCCTACAATGAGCAGTTCTTC. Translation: CASSFGGRGSYNEQFF.

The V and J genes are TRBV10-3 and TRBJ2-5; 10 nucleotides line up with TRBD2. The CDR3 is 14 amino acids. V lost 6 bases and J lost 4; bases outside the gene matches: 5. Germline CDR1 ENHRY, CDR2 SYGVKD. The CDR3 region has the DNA TGTGCCATCAGACCGGGACTAGCGAGAGAGACCCAGTACTTC. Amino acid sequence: CAIRPGLARETQYF.

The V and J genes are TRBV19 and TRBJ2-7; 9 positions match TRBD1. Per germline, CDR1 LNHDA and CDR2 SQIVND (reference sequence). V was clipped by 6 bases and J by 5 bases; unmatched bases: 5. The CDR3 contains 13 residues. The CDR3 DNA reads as TGTGCCAGTAGCGATACAGGGGGCAACGAGCAGTACTTC. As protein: CASSDTGGNEQYF.

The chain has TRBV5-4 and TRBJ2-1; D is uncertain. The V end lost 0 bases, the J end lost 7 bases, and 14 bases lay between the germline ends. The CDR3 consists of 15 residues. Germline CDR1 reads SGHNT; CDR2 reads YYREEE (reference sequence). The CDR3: CASSLALAGVNEQFF. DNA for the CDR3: TGTGCCAGCAGCTTGGCCCTGGCCGGAGTTAATGAGCAGTTCTTC.

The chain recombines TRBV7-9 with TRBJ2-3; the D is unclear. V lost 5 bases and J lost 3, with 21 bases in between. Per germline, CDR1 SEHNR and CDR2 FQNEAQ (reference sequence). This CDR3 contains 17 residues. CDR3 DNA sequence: TGTGCCAGCAGCGTTAGAGGATTCTCACCCCCAACAGATACGCAGTATTTT. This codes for CASSVRGFSPPTDTQYF.

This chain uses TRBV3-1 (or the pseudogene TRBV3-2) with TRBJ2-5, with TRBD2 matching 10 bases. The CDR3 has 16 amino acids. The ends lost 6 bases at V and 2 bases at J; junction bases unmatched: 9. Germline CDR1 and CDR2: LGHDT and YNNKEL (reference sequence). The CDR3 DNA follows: TGTGCCAGCAGACTGCGTAGCGGGGGGCTTCAAGAGACCCAGTACTTC. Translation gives CASRLRSGGLQETQYF.

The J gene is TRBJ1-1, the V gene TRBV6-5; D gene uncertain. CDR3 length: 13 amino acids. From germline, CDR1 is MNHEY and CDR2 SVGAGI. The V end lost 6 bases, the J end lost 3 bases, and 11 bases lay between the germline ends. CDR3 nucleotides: TGTGCCAGCAGACACGGGAAGGACACTGAAGCTTTCTTT. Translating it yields CASRHGKDTEAFF.

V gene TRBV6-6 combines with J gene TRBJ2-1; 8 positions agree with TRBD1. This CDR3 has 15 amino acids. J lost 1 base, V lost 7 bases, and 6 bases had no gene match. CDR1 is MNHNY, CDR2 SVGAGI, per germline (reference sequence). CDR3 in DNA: TGTGCCAGCAACAGGGGGGAACCTTCCTACAATGAGCAGTTCTTC. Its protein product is CASNRGEPSYNEQFF.

In DNA form, the CDR3 reads TGCGCCAGCAGCGACAGGGGTAGGCTAGAAAAACTGTTTTTT. This codes for CASSDRGRLEKLFF. The chain is built from TRBV5-1 and TRBJ1-4; TRBD1 agrees at 8 bases. V was pared by 4 bases and J by 8 bases, with 7 bases of the junction left unmatched. The CDR3 has 14 amino acids. The V gene's germline CDR1 is SGHRS and CDR2 YFSETQ.